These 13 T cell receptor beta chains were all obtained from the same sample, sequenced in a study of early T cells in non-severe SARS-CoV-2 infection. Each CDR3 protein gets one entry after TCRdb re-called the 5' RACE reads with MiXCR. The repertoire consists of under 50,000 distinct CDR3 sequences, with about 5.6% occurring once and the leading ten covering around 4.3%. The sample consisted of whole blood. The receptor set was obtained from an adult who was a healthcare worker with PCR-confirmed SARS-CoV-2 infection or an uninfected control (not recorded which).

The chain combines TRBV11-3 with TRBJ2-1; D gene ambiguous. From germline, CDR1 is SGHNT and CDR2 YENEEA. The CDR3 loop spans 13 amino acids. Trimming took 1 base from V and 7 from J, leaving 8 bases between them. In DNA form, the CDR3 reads TGTGCCAGCAGCTTAGGAGTGGTTAATGAGCAGTTCTTC. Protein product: CASSLGVVNEQFF.

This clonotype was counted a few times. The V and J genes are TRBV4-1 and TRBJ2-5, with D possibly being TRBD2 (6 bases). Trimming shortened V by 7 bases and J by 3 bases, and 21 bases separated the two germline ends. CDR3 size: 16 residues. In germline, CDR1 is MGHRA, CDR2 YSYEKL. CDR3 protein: CASTTGQRELEETQYF. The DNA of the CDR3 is TGCGCCAGCACCACTGGGCAACGGGAGCTGGAAGAGACCCAGTACTTC.

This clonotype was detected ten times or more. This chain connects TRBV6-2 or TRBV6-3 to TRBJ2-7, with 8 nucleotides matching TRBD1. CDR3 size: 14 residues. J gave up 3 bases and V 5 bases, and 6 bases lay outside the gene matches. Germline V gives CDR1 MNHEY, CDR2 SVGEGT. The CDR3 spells CASSTGGRNYEQYF. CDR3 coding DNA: TGTGCCAGCAGTACAGGGGGACGGAACTACGAGCAGTACTTC.

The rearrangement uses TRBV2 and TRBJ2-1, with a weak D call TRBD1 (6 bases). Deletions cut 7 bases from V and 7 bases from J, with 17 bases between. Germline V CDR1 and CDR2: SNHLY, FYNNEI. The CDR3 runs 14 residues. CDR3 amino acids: CASTKTTGLNEQFF. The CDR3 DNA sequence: TGTGCCAGCACCAAGACGACAGGTTTGAATGAGCAGTTCTTC.

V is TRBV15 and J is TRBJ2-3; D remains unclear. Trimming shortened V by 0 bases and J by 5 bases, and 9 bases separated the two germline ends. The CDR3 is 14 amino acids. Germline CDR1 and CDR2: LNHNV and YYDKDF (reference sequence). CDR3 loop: CATSRDIVEDTQYF. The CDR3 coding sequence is TGTGCCACCAGCAGAGATATCGTGGAAGATACGCAGTATTTT.

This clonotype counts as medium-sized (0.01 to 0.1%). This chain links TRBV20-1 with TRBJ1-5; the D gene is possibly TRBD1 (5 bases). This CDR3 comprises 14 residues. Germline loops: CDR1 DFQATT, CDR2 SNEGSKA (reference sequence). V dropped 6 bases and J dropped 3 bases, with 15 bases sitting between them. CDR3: CSAWTQENNQPQHF. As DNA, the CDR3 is TGCAGTGCGTGGACACAAGAAAACAATCAGCCCCAGCATTTT.

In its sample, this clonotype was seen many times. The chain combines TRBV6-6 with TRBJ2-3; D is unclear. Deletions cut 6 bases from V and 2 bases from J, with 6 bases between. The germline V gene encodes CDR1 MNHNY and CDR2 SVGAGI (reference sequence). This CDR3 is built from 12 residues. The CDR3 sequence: CASRVTTDTQYF. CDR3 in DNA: TGTGCCAGCAGGGTCACCACAGATACGCAGTATTTT.

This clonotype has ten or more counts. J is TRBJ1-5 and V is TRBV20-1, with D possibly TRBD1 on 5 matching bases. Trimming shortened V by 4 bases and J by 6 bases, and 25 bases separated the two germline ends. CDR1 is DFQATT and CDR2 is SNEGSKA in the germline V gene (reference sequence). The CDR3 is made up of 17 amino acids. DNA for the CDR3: TGCAGTGCTACATCGGTAAGGATAGGGGTCAGTTTTCAGCCCCAGCATTTT. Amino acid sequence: CSATSVRIGVSFQPQHF.

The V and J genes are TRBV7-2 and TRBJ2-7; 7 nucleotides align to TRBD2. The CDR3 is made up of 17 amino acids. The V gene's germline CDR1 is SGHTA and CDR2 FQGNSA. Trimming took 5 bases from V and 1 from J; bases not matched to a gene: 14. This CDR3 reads CASSPLISGTSSYEQYF. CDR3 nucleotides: TGTGCCAGCAGCCCATTAATCAGCGGGACTTCATCCTACGAGCAGTACTTC.

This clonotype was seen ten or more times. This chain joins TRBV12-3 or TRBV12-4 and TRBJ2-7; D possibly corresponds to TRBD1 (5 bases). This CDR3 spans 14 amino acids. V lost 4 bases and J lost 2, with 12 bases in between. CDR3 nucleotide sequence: TGTGCCAGCAGTTCCAGGGAAGTCCCCTACGAGCAGTACTTC. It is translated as CASSSREVPYEQYF.

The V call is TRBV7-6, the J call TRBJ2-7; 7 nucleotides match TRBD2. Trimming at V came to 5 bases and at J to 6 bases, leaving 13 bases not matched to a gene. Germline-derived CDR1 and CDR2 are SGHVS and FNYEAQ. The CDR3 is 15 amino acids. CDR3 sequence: CASSVNPAGVAEQYF. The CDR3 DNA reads TGTGCCAGCAGCGTTAACCCGGCGGGAGTGGCCGAGCAGTACTTC.

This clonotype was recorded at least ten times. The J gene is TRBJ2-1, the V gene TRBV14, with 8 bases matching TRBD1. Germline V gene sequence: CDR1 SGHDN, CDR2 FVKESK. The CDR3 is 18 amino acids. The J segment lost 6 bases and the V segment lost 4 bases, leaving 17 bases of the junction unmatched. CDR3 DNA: TGTGCCAGCAGCCCCCCAAGGACAGGGCAGGTGTTACGCAATGAGCAGTTCTTC. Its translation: CASSPPRTGQVLRNEQFF.

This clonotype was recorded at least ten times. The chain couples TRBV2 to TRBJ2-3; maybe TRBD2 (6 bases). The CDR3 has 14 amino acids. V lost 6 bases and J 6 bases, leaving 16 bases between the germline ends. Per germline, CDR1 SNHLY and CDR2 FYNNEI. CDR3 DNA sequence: TGTGCCAGCAGCCCGCTGGGAGGAACCGATACGCAGTATTTT. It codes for CASSPLGGTDTQYF.